The source of this TCR beta chain is a study of blood T cell repertoires in COVID-19 (dated by TCRdb to 2018 to 2020). With respect to the entire study: Samples from collaborators originated in the United States, Italy and Spain and spanned both the acute and convalescent phases of COVID-19. The material from the prospective study consisted of cDNA or gDNA derived from T cells, B-cell-depleted T cells, or PBMCs. The dataset comprised deeply sampled blood TCRbeta repertoires from subjects exposed to, actively infected with, or recovered from COVID-19. A freely available public database, intended as a resource for researchers studying the immune response to SARS-CoV-2, is where the repertoires were released. The samples were drawn from the first 160 participants of the ongoing ImmuneRACE study and from more than 1,000 subjects provided by 6 global collaborators. Sample metadata almost always included a de-identified subject ID, COVID-19 status, age in years and sex. Where HLA class I and class II types were available, the types were taken from metadata supplied by the sample provider, not from assay-based typing.

The collaborating institutions used their own protocols to collect whole blood in K2EDTA tubes. For TCRbeta analysis, collaborators shipped samples as frozen whole blood, isolated PBMCs, or DNA extracted from either of those sample types. TCRbeta CDR3 regions were amplified from genomic DNA using the immunoSEQ Assay, a bias-controlled multiplex PCR. On the authors' methods: Within the assay, amplification of reference gene primers was used to estimate how many nucleated cells each sample contained. To quantify the absolute abundance of each unique TCRbeta CDR3 rearrangement, sequence reads were collapsed and filtered. Productive Simpson clonality was computed per sample as the square root of Simpson's diversity index over productive rearrangements. The table comes from immuneACCESS by way of TCRdb, which keeps in-frame sequences with V and J called. Part of the clones is missing from these tables; in studies checked, under half for an unresolved V gene and the rest for unknown reasons. The D gene and trimming were derived from the DNA, and the V and J assignments and clone size from that table. A total of roughly 230,000 clones appear in this sample, more than 70% of them only once. About 3.6% of the sample is taken by the ten largest.

What the study reported, not specific to this receptor: The quantity of clinical and demographic metadata differed by source and by participant and was supplied without curation.

The germline V gene provides CDR1 KGHSH and CDR2 LQKENI. Trimming removed 6 bases from V and 3 bases from J; the gene matches leave 7 bases unexplained. There are 14 amino acids in the CDR3, from cysteine to phenylalanine inclusive. Kept here is only the CDR3 DNA, which spans 42 bases and is read in frame from base 1. As concerns this clone: Its specific antigen is unknown. Nothing much larger sits one base from this clone, and base qualities are not available.

This receptor was identified in a woman older than 75 with acute or convalescent COVID-19. Recombination joined TRBV18 with TRBJ1-1, with 7 bases matching TRBD1. Specimen: peripheral blood. The CDR3 reads CASSPSGQHTEAFF. The sequence in DNA is TGTGCCAGCTCCCCGTCGGGACAGCACACTGAAGCTTTCTTT.